The T cell receptor (beta chain) described here comes from a study of OX40 agonist ivuxolimab in advanced cancers. Study-level background: There were three patients with partial responses, one having hepatocellular carcinoma and two cutaneous melanoma.

The repertoire was sequenced with immunoSEQ multiplex PCR; TCRdb's copy has only in-frame clones and lacks some. Here the sample spans tens of thousands of clones, about 90% being singletons. The V gene lost 5 bases and the J gene lost 0 bases, with 11 bases spanning the gap. There are 15 residues in the CDR3. Germline CDR1 reads MNHEY; CDR2 reads SVGAGI. General study results and limits: In the 0.1 to 3.0 mg/kg range, CD4+ and CD8+ blood T cells had expanded clonally by week 6.

Comments on this clone: Its matching antigen is unknown.

This rearrangement joins TRBV6-5 to TRBJ1-5; D gene uncertain. The sequence came from an adult with an advanced solid tumor such as melanoma, head and neck, liver or kidney cancer. Specimen: CD4+ or CD8+ T cells sorted from blood, collected in a trial of the OX40 agonist ivuxolimab. Here the CDR3 DNA reads TGTGCCAGCAGTGTAACACGTAATAGCAATCAGCCCCAGCATTTT. It codes for CASSVTRNSNQPQHF.